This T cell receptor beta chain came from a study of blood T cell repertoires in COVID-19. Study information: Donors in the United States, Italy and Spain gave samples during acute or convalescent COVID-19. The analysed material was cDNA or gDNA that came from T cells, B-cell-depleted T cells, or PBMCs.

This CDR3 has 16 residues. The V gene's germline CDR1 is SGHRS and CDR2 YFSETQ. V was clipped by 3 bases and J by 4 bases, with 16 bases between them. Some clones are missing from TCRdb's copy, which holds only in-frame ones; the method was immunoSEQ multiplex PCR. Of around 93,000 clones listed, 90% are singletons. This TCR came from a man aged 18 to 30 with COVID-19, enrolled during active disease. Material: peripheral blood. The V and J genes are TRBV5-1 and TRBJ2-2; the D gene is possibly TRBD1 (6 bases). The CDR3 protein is CASSWTGTLGTGELFF. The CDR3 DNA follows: TGCGCCAGCAGCTGGACCGGGACACTGGGCACCGGGGAGCTGTTTTTT.